The sequence of this T cell receptor (beta chain) was determined in a study of OX40 agonist ivuxolimab in advanced cancers. The table came from immunoSEQ multiplex PCR; TCRdb's copy has only in-frame clones and leaves some out. The repertoire consists of over 25,000 clones, with about 88% occurring once and the leading ten covering around 30%. This clone was counted only a few times. The antigen remains undetermined. The germline V and J ends were trimmed by 7 bases and 3 bases, with 12 bases remaining between them. CDR3 size: 13 residues. CDR1 is LNHDA, CDR2 SQIVND, per germline (reference sequence). A history of autoimmune disease or systemic immunosuppression excluded patients. Blood got drawn at baseline, again on cycle 4 day 1, and then on cycle 7 day 1. Regarding the study as a whole: CD4+ and CD8+ blood T cells expanded clonally by week 6 at 0.1 to 3.0 mg/kg. The antigen specificity of the peripheral T cells (those that were expanded) was not determined.

The V gene is TRBV19, the J gene TRBJ1-1; D possibly corresponds to TRBD1 (5 bases). The specimen comprised CD4+ or CD8+ T cells sorted from blood, sampled in a trial of the OX40 agonist ivuxolimab. The TCR originated in an adult with an advanced solid tumor such as melanoma, head and neck, liver or kidney cancer. The CDR3, as DNA: TGTGCCAGTACCAGGGAGGTAGACACTGAAGCTTTCTTT. This translates into CASTREVDTEAFF.